Given below is one T cell receptor (beta chain) in context. The junction had 3 bases not matched to a gene; V was cut back by 8 bases and J by 9 bases. This CDR3 has 12 residues. Germline V gene sequence: CDR1 MNHNY, CDR2 SVGAGI (reference sequence). The data are from a study of T cell changes during pregnancy in multiple sclerosis. TCRdb's copy holds only in-frame clones and misses some; the assay was immunoSEQ multiplex PCR. The sample holds 40,000 to 45,000 clones, 91% seen once. The sequences come from CD4+ T cells from peripheral blood mononuclear cells, collected before pregnancy. This rearrangement joins TRBV6-6 to TRBJ2-4; TRBD1 matches 11 bases. The TCR comes from a female donor with multiple sclerosis, enrolled in a pregnancy study. CDR3 in amino acids: CASGQGASIQYF. CDR3 bases: TGTGCCAGCGGACAGGGGGCTAGCATTCAGTACTTC.